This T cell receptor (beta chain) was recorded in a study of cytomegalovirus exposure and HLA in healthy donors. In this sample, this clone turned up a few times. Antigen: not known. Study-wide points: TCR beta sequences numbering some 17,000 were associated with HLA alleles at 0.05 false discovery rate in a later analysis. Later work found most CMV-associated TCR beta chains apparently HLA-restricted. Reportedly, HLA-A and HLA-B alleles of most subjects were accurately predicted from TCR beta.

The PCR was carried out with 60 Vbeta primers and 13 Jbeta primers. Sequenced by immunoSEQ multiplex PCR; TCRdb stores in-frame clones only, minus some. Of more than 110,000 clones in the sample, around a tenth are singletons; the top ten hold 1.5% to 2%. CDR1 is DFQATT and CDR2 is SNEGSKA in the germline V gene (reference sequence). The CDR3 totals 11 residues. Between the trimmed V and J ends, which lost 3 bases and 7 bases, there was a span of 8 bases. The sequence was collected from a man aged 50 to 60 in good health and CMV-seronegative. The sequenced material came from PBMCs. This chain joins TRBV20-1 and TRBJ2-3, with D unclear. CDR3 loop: CSASSENTQYF. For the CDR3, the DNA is TGCAGTGCTAGTTCCGAGAATACGCAGTATTTT.